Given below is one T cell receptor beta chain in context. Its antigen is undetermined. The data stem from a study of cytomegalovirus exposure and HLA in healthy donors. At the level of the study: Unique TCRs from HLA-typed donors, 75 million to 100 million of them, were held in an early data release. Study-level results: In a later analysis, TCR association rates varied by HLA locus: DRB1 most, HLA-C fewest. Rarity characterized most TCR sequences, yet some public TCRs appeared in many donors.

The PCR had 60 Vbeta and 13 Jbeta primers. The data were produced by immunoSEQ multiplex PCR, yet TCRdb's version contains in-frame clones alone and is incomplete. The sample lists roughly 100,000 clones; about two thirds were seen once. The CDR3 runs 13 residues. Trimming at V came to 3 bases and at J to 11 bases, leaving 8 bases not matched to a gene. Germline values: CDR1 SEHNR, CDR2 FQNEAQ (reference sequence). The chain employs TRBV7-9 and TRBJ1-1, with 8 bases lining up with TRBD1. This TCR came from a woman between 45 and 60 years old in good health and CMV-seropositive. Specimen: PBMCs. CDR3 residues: CASSLTGEGLAFF. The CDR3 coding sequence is TGTGCCAGCAGCTTGACAGGGGAAGGTTTGGCTTTCTTT.